This TCR beta chain was profiled in a study of T-cell reconstitution after alpha-beta-depleted transplantation in children. Overall study findings and caveats: Surviving recipient T cells and intrathymic progenitors accounted for some patients' high TCRbeta diversity at day 60.

This clonotype was seen ten or more times. What it binds is not known. As it was prepared, the TCRbeta library received unique molecular identifiers. TCRdb processed the PCR reads anew with MiXCR; each CDR3 protein has one entry. The sample contains 280,000 or so distinct CDR3 sequences, about 9.9% of which appear only once. The CDR3 contains 14 residues. The V gene's germline CDR1 is MDHEN and CDR2 SYDVKM. Trimming cost V 5 bases and J 2 bases; bases outside gene matches: 6. This receptor was obtained from a male patient aged 2 to 9 who had a stem cell transplant for chronic granulomatous disease, so the T cells may come from the graft donor. The source was peripheral blood, collected 180 days after TCRalphabeta/CD19-depleted stem cell transplant. This chain joins TRBV28 and TRBJ2-7; 7 bases fit TRBD1. The CDR3 nucleotides read TGTGCCAGCAGTCGGAACAGGGGCCCCTACGAGCAGTACTTC. This translates into CASSRNRGPYEQYF.